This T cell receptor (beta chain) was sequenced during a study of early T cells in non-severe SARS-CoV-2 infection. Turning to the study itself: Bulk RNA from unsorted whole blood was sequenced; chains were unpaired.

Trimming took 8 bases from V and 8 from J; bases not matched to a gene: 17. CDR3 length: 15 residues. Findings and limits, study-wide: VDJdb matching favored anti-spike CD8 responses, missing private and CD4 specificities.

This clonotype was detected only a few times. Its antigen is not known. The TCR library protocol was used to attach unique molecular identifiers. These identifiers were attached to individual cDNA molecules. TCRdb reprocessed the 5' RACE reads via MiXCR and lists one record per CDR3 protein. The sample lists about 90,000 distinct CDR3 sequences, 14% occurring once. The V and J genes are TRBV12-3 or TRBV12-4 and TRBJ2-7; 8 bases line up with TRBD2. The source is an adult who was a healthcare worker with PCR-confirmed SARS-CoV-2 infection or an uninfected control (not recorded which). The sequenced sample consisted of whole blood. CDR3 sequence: CASRTTGGAISQQYF. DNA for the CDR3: TGTGCCAGCCGGACCACCGGGGGGGCGATATCCCAGCAGTACTTC.